These 2 T cell receptor beta chains were sequenced from one sample in a study of T cells in Graves' hyperthyroidism and ophthalmopathy. From RNA transcripts, TCR beta CDR3 regions were amplified. Researchers ran a first-round RT-PCR on the TCR CDR3 using the HTBI primer set. TCRdb fed the multiplex PCR reads into MiXCR, producing one record per CDR3 protein. The data show 350,000 or so distinct CDR3 sequences, roughly a sixth seen once. The source material was blood. All receptors derive from a woman between 25 and 40 years old with Graves' hyperthyroidism that later progressed to Graves' ophthalmopathy.

As to this clonotype: Possible read error: a much larger clone is one base away. V is TRBV5-8 and J is TRBJ2-3, with 7 bases matching TRBD1. V dropped 4 bases and J dropped 2; count of bases not matched to a gene: 7. This CDR3 comprises 15 residues. CDR1 is SGHTS, CDR2 YDEGEE, per germline. The CDR3 region is CASSGRDRFTDTQYF. The DNA for the CDR3 is TGTGCCAGCAGCGGCCGGGACAGATTCACAGATACGCAGTATTTT.

The chain has TRBV7-9 and TRBJ2-1; D is perhaps TRBD1 (8 bases). Germline values: CDR1 SEHNR, CDR2 FQNEAQ (reference sequence). This CDR3 spans 16 amino acids. V lost 5 bases to trimming and J lost 0 bases, with 14 bases between them. This chain's CDR3 is CASSGGDRSSYNEQFF. CDR3 coding DNA: TGTGCCAGCAGCGGGGGGGACAGGAGCTCCTACAATGAGCAGTTCTTC.